This T cell receptor beta chain comes out of a study of identical twins. Overall study results and limits: Insertions ran lower in abundant cord blood beta clonotypes, though not in memory repertoires.

As to this clonotype: The antigen is not known.

The CDR3 covers 16 residues. In germline, CDR1 is MNHNY, CDR2 SVGAGI (reference sequence). V lost 0 bases to trimming and J lost 0 bases, with 9 bases between them. Among all donors, each was a healthy Caucasian. TCRdb passed the 5' RACE reads through MiXCR, listing each CDR3 protein once. The sample shows 1.5 million to 2 million distinct CDR3 sequences, less than 35% of them seen only once. The clonotype was recovered from a newborn girl in good health. V usage is TRBV6-6 and J usage is TRBJ1-5; unclear D gene. Sequencing was done on a sample of cord blood. In DNA, the CDR3 is TGTGCCAGCAGTTACTCGTCCCTGACTAGCAATCAGCCCCAGCATTTT. It yields the protein CASSYSSLTSNQPQHF.